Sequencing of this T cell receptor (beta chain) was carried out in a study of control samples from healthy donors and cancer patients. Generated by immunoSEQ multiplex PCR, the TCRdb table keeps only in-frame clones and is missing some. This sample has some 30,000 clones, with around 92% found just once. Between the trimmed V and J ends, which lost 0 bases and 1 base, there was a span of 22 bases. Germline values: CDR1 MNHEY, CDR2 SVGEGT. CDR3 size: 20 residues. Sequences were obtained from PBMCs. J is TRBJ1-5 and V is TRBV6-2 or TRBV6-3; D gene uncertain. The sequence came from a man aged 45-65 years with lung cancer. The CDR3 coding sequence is TGTGCCAGCAGTTACTCGTGGGGAAGGGCCGGGCGTGGGAGCAATCAGCCCCAGCATTTT. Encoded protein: CASSYSWGRAGRGSNQPQHF.